The next 18 T cell receptor beta chains were all read from a single sample in a study of neurological immune-mediated disorders. One entry per CDR3 protein results from TCRdb running MiXCR on the 5' RACE reads. The sample includes tens of thousands of distinct CDR3 sequences, approximately 14% of them seen just once. Sequences were obtained from PBMCs. The receptors originated from a woman in her forties or fifties in good health.

The sample holds many counts of this clonotype. The rearrangement joins TRBV5-5 to TRBJ2-7; either TRBD1 or TRBD2 may fit D (5 bases each). In germline, CDR1 is SGHKS, CDR2 YYEKEE (reference sequence). Trimming cost V 5 bases and J 4 bases, with 25 bases left between them. This CDR3 has 17 residues. This CDR3 reads CASSPGTSTQRSYEQYF. The DNA for the CDR3 is TGTGCCAGCAGTCCCGGGACCAGCACGCAGAGAAGTTACGAGCAGTACTTC.

This clonotype was recorded many times. CDR3 residues: CASSLGGSLGAFF. The CDR3 DNA is TGCGCCAGCAGCTTGGGCGGCAGCCTAGGGGCTTTCTTT. The chain recombines TRBV5-1 with TRBJ1-1; D unclear. V lost 0 bases, J lost 11 bases, and 14 bases lay in between. The CDR3 has 13 residues. Germline CDR1 reads SGHRS; CDR2 reads YFSETQ. The full variable domain, in which reference TRBV5-1 and TRBJ1-1 provide the parts outside the CDR3, is KAGVTQTPRYLIKTRGQQVTLSCSPISGHRSVSWYQQTPGQGLQFLFEYFSETQRNKGNFPGRFSGRQFSNSRSEMNVSTLELGDSALYLCASSLGGSLGAFFGQGTRLTVV.

This clonotype was detected many times. J is TRBJ2-3 and V is TRBV7-2; 7 bases match TRBD2. V dropped 2 bases and J dropped 3; count of bases not matched to a gene: 11. CDR3 length equals 17 residues. CDR1 SGHTA and CDR2 FQGNSA come from the germline V gene. As DNA, the CDR3 is TGTGCCAGCAGCTTATTTGGGGGGACTATGCCAACAGATACGCAGTATTTT. It translates to CASSLFGGTMPTDTQYF.

The chain employs TRBV5-1 and TRBJ1-4; the match to TRBD1 covers 7 bases. V lost 4 bases and J lost 6; bases outside the gene matches: 12. Per germline, CDR1 SGHRS and CDR2 YFSETQ. This CDR3 has 16 residues. CDR3 bases: TGCGCCAGCAGCCCCGGAGGGGCAGGGGGTCATGAAAAACTGTTTTTT. Translation: CASSPGGAGGHEKLFF.

This clonotype was observed at least ten times. The rearrangement joins TRBV2 to TRBJ2-7; D perhaps matches TRBD2 (6 bases). V lost 4 bases to trimming and J lost 1 base, with 8 bases between them. Germline V gene sequence: CDR1 SNHLY, CDR2 FYNNEI. CDR3 size: 13 residues. The CDR3: CASSAGLSYEQYF. DNA of the CDR3: TGTGCCAGCAGTGCGGGACTTTCCTACGAGCAGTACTTC.

To note about this clonotype: Being one base from a much bigger clone, this may be a read error. The CDR3 DNA is TGTGCCAGCAGAGGGACTGTGACGGAAGAGCATTACTTC. Translated: CASRGTVTEEHYF. The rearrangement links TRBV21-1 to TRBJ2-7; TRBD2, as called in the table, went unchecked against the DNA. TRBV21-1 is deemed a pseudogene. The CDR3 covers 13 residues.

The V gene is TRBV3-1, the J gene TRBJ2-1; TRBD2 matches at 15 bases. The length of the CDR3 is 17 residues. Trimming removed 10 bases from V and 1 base from J; junction bases left unmatched: 8. Germline CDR1 LGHDT, CDR2 YNNKEL (reference sequence). The CDR3 region has the DNA TGTGCCACCCAGGGACTAGCGGGAGGCCTTTCCTACAATGAGCAGTTCTTC. Protein sequence: CATQGLAGGLSYNEQFF.

This chain connects TRBV29-1 to TRBJ1-2; TRBD1 is a possible D gene (6 bases). Trimming stripped 3 bases from V and 3 bases from J, with 11 bases between. CDR3 length: 13 amino acids. The V gene's germline CDR1 is SQVTM and CDR2 ANQGSEA. The CDR3 DNA follows: TGCAGCGTTGATCGACAGGCCTACTATGGCTACACCTTC. This encodes CSVDRQAYYGYTF.

In this sample, this clonotype turned up many times. The rearrangement joins TRBV20-1 to TRBJ2-7; TRBD1 agrees at 10 bases. This CDR3 is built from 15 residues. The V segment lost 0 bases and the J segment 3 bases; nucleotides outside the gene matches: 5. Per the germline V gene, CDR1 is DFQATT and CDR2 is SNEGSKA (reference sequence). In DNA form, the CDR3 reads TGCAGTGCTAGAGACCCGGGACAGGGGATCTACGAGCAGTACTTC. This gives the protein CSARDPGQGIYEQYF.

V usage is TRBV9 and J usage is TRBJ2-3; D is unresolved. Germline V gives CDR1 SGDLS, CDR2 YYNGEE. Deletions cut 2 bases from V and 3 bases from J, with 7 bases between. The CDR3 extends over 13 amino acids. DNA of the CDR3: TGTGCCAGCAGCGTTTCCTGGACAGATACGCAGTATTTT. It is translated as CASSVSWTDTQYF.

This clonotype showed up many times. This rearrangement joins TRBV11-3 to TRBJ1-1; possible D gene TRBD1, 5 bases. The germline V gene has CDR1 SGHNT and CDR2 YENEEA. The CDR3 runs 12 residues. Trimming pared 7 bases from V and 1 base from J, leaving 7 bases between. The DNA for the CDR3 is TGTGCCAGCAATAGGGGGAACACTGAAGCTTTCTTT. As protein: CASNRGNTEAFF.

This clonotype was seen repeatedly, ten times or more. The chain employs TRBV9 and TRBJ2-4; 10 bases fit TRBD1. V dropped 3 bases and J dropped 9; count of bases not matched to a gene: 9. Germline CDR1 SGDLS, CDR2 YYNGEE. This CDR3 contains 15 residues. As DNA, the CDR3 is TGTGCCAGCAGCGGACAACCGGGACAGGGGACCATTCAGTACTTC. The encoded protein is CASSGQPGQGTIQYF.

This chain uses TRBV5-1 with TRBJ2-1, with 11 positions matching TRBD2. Germline CDR1 is SGHRS and CDR2 is YFSETQ. This CDR3 region has 15 residues. The J segment lost 8 bases and the V segment lost 0 bases, leaving 4 bases of the junction unmatched. The CDR3 loop is CASSLVSGGVDEQFF. In DNA, the CDR3 is TGCGCCAGCAGCTTGGTTAGCGGGGGGGTCGATGAGCAGTTCTTC.

This clonotype was counted many times. This chain uses TRBV9 with TRBJ2-7; 7 bases are a match to TRBD1. V shed 3 bases and J 2 bases; nucleotides not matched to a gene: 5. CDR1 is SGDLS, CDR2 YYNGEE, per germline. The CDR3 contains 14 residues. CDR3 region: CASSAGTAPYEQYF. The CDR3 DNA is TGTGCCAGCAGCGCCGGGACAGCTCCCTACGAGCAGTACTTC.

This clonotype appeared many times. The rearrangement links TRBV5-1 to TRBJ1-4; unclear D gene. This CDR3 has 14 residues. Trimming left V 1 base short and J 8 bases short, with 12 bases between. The germline V gene has CDR1 SGHRS and CDR2 YFSETQ. The CDR3 DNA is TGCGCCAGCAGCTTGCGACCCGGCCAGGAAAAACTGTTTTTT. Protein product: CASSLRPGQEKLFF.

This clonotype occurred many times. The chain has TRBV29-1 and TRBJ1-1; possible D gene TRBD1, 5 bases. Germline CDR1 is SQVTM and CDR2 is ANQGSEA. V was clipped by 0 bases and J by 6 bases, with 17 bases between them. The CDR3 runs 15 residues. CDR3 in DNA: TGCAGCGTTGAAGATGGAGGGGTTGGGACCCCTGAAGCTTTCTTT. Amino acid sequence: CSVEDGGVGTPEAFF. Complete variable domain (other parts from reference TRBV29-1 and TRBJ1-1): SAVISQKPSRDICQRGTSLTIQCQVDSQVTMMFWYRQQPGQSLTLIATANQGSEATYESGFVIDKFPISRPNLTFSTLTVSNMSPEDSSIYLCSVEDGGVGTPEAFFGQGTRLTVV.

This clonotype was seen ten or more times. This chain joins TRBV9 and TRBJ2-7, with unresolved D. The CDR3 contains 14 residues. V was clipped by 1 base and J by 6 bases, with 14 bases between them. In germline, CDR1 is SGDLS, CDR2 YYNGEE. The CDR3 protein is CASSVLERAVEQYF. CDR3 in DNA: TGTGCCAGCAGCGTATTGGAACGGGCCGTCGAGCAGTACTTC.

This chain joins TRBV30 and TRBJ1-5, with 10 positions matching TRBD1. Unmatched junction bases numbered 2, after V lost 3 bases and J lost 6 bases. Germline loops: CDR1 GTSNPN, CDR2 SVGIG (reference sequence). The CDR3 has 13 residues. The CDR3 nucleotides read TGTGCCTGGAGGGGACAGGGGACTCAGCCCCAGCATTTT. Amino acids: CAWRGQGTQPQHF.